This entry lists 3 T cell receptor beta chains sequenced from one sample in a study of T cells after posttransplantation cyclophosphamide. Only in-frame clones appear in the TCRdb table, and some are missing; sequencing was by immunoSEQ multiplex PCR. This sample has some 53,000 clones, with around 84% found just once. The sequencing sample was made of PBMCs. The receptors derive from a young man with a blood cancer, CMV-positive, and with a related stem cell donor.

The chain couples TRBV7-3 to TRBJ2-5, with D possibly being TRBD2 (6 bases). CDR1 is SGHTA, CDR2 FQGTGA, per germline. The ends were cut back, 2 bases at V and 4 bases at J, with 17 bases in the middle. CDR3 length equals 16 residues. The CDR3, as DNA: TGTGCCAGCAGCTTAGGAGGGGCACAGGCTAGAGAGACCCAGTACTTC. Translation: CASSLGGAQARETQYF.

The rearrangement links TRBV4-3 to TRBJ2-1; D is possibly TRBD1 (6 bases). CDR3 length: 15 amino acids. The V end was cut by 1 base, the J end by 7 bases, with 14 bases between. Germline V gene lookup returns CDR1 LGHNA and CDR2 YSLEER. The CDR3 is CASSQAPTGTNEQFF. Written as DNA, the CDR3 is TGCGCCAGCAGCCAAGCCCCCACAGGGACGAATGAGCAGTTCTTC.

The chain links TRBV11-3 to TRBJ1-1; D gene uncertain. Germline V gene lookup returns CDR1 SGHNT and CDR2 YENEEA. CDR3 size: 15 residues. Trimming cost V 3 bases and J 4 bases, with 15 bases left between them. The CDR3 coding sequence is TGTGCCAGCAGCTTCTATCGCGGCGGTGGCACTGAAGCTTTCTTT. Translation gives CASSFYRGGGTEAFF.